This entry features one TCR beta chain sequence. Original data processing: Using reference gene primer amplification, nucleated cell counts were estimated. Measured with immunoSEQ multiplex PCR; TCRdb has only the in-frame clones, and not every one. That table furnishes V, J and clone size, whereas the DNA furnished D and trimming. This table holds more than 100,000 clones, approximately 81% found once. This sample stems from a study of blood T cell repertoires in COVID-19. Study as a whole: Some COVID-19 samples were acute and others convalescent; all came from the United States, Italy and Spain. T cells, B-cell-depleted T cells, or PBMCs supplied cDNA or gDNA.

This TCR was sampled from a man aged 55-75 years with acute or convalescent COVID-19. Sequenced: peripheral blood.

CDR3 in amino acids: CSATREDGYTF. The CDR3 bases are TGCAGTGCCACCCGGGAGGATGGCTACACCTTC. This chain uses TRBV20-1 with TRBJ1-2; D is undetermined. This CDR3 spans 11 amino acids. CDR1 DFQATT and CDR2 SNEGSKA come from the germline V gene (reference sequence). Trimming took 6 bases from V and 6 from J, leaving 11 bases between them.